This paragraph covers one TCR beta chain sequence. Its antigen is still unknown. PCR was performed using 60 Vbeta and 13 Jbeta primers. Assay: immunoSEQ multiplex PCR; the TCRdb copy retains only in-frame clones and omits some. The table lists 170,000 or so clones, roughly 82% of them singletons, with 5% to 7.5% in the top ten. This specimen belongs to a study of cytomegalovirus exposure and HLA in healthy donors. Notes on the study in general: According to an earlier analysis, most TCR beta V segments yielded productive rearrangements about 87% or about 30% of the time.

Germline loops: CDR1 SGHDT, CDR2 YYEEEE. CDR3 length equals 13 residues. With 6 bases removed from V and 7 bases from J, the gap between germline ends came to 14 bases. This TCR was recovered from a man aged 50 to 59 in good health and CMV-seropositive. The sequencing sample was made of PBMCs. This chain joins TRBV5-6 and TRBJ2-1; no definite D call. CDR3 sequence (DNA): TGTGCCAGCACCCCCTCTGGCAGGAATGAGCAGTTCTTC. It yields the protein CASTPSGRNEQFF.